These T cell receptor beta chains were read from a single sample in a study of PD-1 blockade in classical Hodgkin lymphoma. Clones were read by immunoSEQ multiplex PCR, and TCRdb kept only the in-frame ones, dropping some. The data hold around 40,000 clones, with about 71% observed a single time. Specimen: peripheral blood mononuclear cells (PBMCs), collected at baseline. The receptors were gathered from a human donor with classical Hodgkin lymphoma. Both conserved end residues are part of each CDR3. A D gene is named only where the DNA matches it firmly. Where a row states a size, it is once, few, many or the class of an expanded clone; other rows omit it.

clone_size: few; j_call: TRBJ1-2; v_call: TRBV4-3; d_call: TRBD1; cdr3_nt: TGCGCCAGCAGTGATGGGACAGGGGATCACTATGGCTACACCTTC; cdr3_aa: CASSDGTGDHYGYTF
clone_size: .; j_call: TRBJ2-7; v_call: TRBV7-9; d_call: TRBD1; cdr3_nt: TGTGCCGAGGAGACAGGGGGCGCGGACGAGCAGTACTTC; cdr3_aa: CAEETGGADEQYF
clone_size: .; j_call: TRBJ1-2; v_call: TRBV19; d_call: .; cdr3_nt: TGTGCCAGTAGTACCCGGACAGCCACCTATGGCTACACCTTC; cdr3_aa: CASSTRTATYGYTF
clone_size: .; j_call: TRBJ2-3; v_call: TRBV5-6; d_call: .; cdr3_nt: TGTGCCAGCAGCCTCCTTCTACAACAGGGACCAGATACGCAGTATTTT; cdr3_aa: CASSLLLQQGPDTQYF
clone_size: .; j_call: TRBJ2-1; v_call: TRBV6-5; d_call: .; cdr3_nt: TGTGCCAGCAGTTCGGAACAGAGCTCCTACAATGAGCAGTTCTTC; cdr3_aa: CASSSEQSSYNEQFF
clone_size: .; j_call: TRBJ1-6; v_call: TRBV13; d_call: TRBD1; cdr3_nt: TGTGCCAGCAGCACACCCGGGACAGGGGGCGATTCACCCCTCCACTTT; cdr3_aa: CASSTPGTGGDSPLHF
clone_size: .; j_call: TRBJ2-5; v_call: TRBV7-8; d_call: TRBD1; cdr3_nt: TGTGCCAGCAGCCATAACAGGGGGCAGGGAGAGACCCAGTACTTC; cdr3_aa: CASSHNRGQGETQYF
clone_size: .; j_call: TRBJ1-3; v_call: TRBV5-1; d_call: .; cdr3_nt: TGCGCCAGCAGCTTGGATCCGGGCACTGCTGGAAACACCATATATTTT; cdr3_aa: CASSLDPGTAGNTIYF
clone_size: .; j_call: TRBJ1-2; v_call: TRBV5-3; d_call: .; cdr3_nt: TGTGCCAGAAGCGGGGGGAAGGATGGCTACACCTTC; cdr3_aa: CARSGGKDGYTF
clone_size: .; j_call: TRBJ2-5; v_call: TRBV2; d_call: TRBD2; cdr3_nt: TGTGCCAGTGGCGGACTAGCGGGAACGGAGACCCAGTACTTC; cdr3_aa: CASGGLAGTETQYF
clone_size: once; j_call: TRBJ1-4; v_call: TRBV27; d_call: TRBD1; cdr3_nt: TGTGCCAGCAGTTTGGGGACAGGGTTGGGGGAAAAACTGTTTTTT; cdr3_aa: CASSLGTGLGEKLFF
clone_size: .; j_call: TRBJ1-3; v_call: TRBV18; d_call: .; cdr3_nt: TGTGCCAGCTCACCACTCCGCGTGGGTTCGAGCTCTGGAAACACCATATATTTT; cdr3_aa: CASSPLRVGSSSGNTIYF
clone_size: .; j_call: TRBJ2-1; v_call: TRBV7-6; d_call: TRBD2; cdr3_nt: TGTGCCAGCAGCTTTGGGACTAGCGGGCGACTAAATGAGCAGTTCTTC; cdr3_aa: CASSFGTSGRLNEQFF
clone_size: .; j_call: TRBJ1-2; v_call: TRBV7-9; d_call: TRBD1; cdr3_nt: TGTGCCAGCAGGATTCTAGGACAGGAGAACTATGGCTACACCTTC; cdr3_aa: CASRILGQENYGYTF
clone_size: .; j_call: TRBJ2-7; v_call: TRBV7-9; d_call: .; cdr3_nt: TGTGCCAGCAGCCTAGTAGGTAGGGACGGTTCCTACGAGCAGTACTTC; cdr3_aa: CASSLVGRDGSYEQYF